The rows below give T cell receptor beta chains drawn from one sample of a study of T cell responses to AZD1222 COVID-19 vaccine. Clones were sequenced by immunoSEQ multiplex PCR, and TCRdb holds only the in-frame ones, with some missing. The sample consists of about 130,000 clones, 65% to 90% of them appearing once. The material was peripheral blood, obtained on day 0 of AZD1222 vaccination. The receptors originated from an adult in good health. The CDR3 runs from the conserved cysteine through the conserved F or W.

V	length	J	CDR3
TRBV29-1	13	TRBJ2-1	CSAGQGAFNEQFF
TRBV12-3/TRBV12-4	12	TRBJ1-1	CASRPDRPGVFF
TRBV28	15	TRBJ2-3	CASGLAGSSTDTQYF
TRBV18	16	TRBJ2-2	CASSLMGQVNTGELFF
TRBV5-4	14	TRBJ1-4	CASSFRDGNEKLFF
TRBV7-9	16	TRBJ2-1	CASSTGGASSYNEQFF
TRBV18	12	TRBJ1-1	CASSPLGGEAFF
TRBV9	13	TRBJ2-5	CASSVGHQETQYF
TRBV4-3	16	TRBJ1-1	CASSQATSGLTVEAFF
TRBV27	14	TRBJ2-3	CASGLSGATDTQYF
TRBV6-2/TRBV6-3	14	TRBJ1-2	CASSYSSRSDGYTF
TRBV9	16	TRBJ1-5	CASSPGQGRDNQPQHF
TRBV6-2/TRBV6-3	14	TRBJ1-2	CASSPLDTFYGYTF
TRBV10-2	13	TRBJ1-3	CASSESIRNTIYF
TRBV7-9	12	TRBJ1-2	CASSFEGLGYTF
TRBV6-6	14	TRBJ1-5	CASSYSGNNQPQHF
TRBV9	15	TRBJ1-1	CASSVAGQAGTEAFF
TRBV5-1	13	TRBJ1-1	CASSWTRNTEAFF
TRBV6-1	12	TRBJ1-1	CASSANIFEAFF
TRBV19	15	TRBJ1-1	CASTTVHSMNTEAFF
TRBV27	14	TRBJ1-5	CASSFLGLGQPQHF
TRBV15	15	TRBJ2-7	CATSYYVTGSYEQYF
TRBV7-2	12	TRBJ2-3	CASSLLTDTQYF
TRBV7-9	14	TRBJ1-2	CASSLVTDTYGYTF
TRBV19	13	TRBJ2-1	CASSIVPMDEQFF
TRBV18	16	TRBJ1-3	CASSSSPGQGGNTIYF
TRBV4-2	16	TRBJ1-3	CASSQEAGHPINTIYF
TRBV19	16	TRBJ2-1	CASRLRGGNLYNEQFF
TRBV7-9	14	TRBJ1-3	CASSFVGGSNTIYF
TRBV7-2	13	TRBJ2-6	CASSPLLSNVLTF
TRBV11-3	13	TRBJ1-6	CASSAGNNSPLHF
TRBV7-9	15	TRBJ2-1	CASSKDTSSYNEQFF
TRBV5-1	18	TRBJ1-1	CASSQTPRSGGSSTEAFF
TRBV4-3	16	TRBJ2-7	CASSQEYSQAPYEQYF
TRBV19	15	TRBJ2-7	CASSSNRGGRSEQYF
TRBV28	14	TRBJ1-2	CASSFAPLNYGYTF
TRBV6-5	14	TRBJ1-2	CASRGQGNVYGYTF
TRBV19	14	TRBJ2-1	CASQWTGGDNEQFF
TRBV10-2	11	TRBJ1-1	CASSDRVEAFF
TRBV3-1/TRBV3-2	13	TRBJ1-6	CASTVQGNSPLHF
TRBV9	16	TRBJ1-3	CASSYGDRDLVNTIYF
TRBV10-1	14	TRBJ1-4	CASSESGIQEKLFF
TRBV18	14	TRBJ2-1	CASSPEDLIPEQFF